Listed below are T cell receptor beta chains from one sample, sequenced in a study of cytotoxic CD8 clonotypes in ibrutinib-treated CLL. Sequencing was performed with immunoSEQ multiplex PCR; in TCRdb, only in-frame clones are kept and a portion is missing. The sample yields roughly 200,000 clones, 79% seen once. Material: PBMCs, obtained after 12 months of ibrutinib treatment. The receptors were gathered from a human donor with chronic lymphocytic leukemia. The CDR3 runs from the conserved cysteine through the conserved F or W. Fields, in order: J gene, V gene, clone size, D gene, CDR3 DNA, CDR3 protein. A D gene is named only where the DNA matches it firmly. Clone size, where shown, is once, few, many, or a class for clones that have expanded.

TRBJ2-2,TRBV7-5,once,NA,TGTGCCAGAAGCACTCGACAGGGACGTGGCACCGGGGAGCTGTTTTTT,CARSTRQGRGTGELFF
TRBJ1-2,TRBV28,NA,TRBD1,TGTGCCACCCAACCGGGACAGGGGTCGATCGGCTACACCTTC,CATQPGQGSIGYTF
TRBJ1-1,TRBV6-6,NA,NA,TGTGCCAGCAGCCGTCCCCGATCCCGGGGAGACACTGAAGCTTTCTTT,CASSRPRSRGDTEAFF
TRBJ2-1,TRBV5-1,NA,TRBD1,TGCGCCAGCAGCTTTGAGGGGGCTAATGAGCAGTTCTTC,CASSFEGANEQFF
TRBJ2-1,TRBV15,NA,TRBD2,TGTGCCACCAGCAGAGATCGACTAGCGCAAGGGGGGCAGTTCTTC,CATSRDRLAQGGQFF
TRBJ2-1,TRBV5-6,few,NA,TGTGCCAGCAGCTTGGGCGGCGGGGAGCAGTTCTTC,CASSLGGGEQFF
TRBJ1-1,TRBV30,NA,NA,TGTGCCTGGGACGCTGGCCCTGAAGCTTTCTTT,CAWDAGPEAFF
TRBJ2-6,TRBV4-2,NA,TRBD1,TGTGCCAGCAGCCAAGAGGCCGGGACAGGGGGCGTCCTGACTTTC,CASSQEAGTGGVLTF
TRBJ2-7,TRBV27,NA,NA,TGTGCCAGCAGTTTGCATGGACCGGCCTACGAGCAGTACTTC,CASSLHGPAYEQYF
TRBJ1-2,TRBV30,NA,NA,TGTGCCTCCGACGCGAGGGTTTCTAACTATGGCTACACCTTC,CASDARVSNYGYTF
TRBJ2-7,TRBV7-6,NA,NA,TGTGCCAGCAGCTTAGGTGTGAGCGAGCAGTACTTC,CASSLGVSEQYF
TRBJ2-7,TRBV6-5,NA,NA,TGTGCCAGCAGTTACAACCACGGCCTCGAGCAGTACTTC,CASSYNHGLEQYF
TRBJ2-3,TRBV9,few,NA,TGTGCCAGCAGCGGGAACACAGATACGCAGTATTTT,CASSGNTDTQYF
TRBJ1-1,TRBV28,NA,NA,TGTGCCAGCAGTTACACTGAAGCTTTCTTT,CASSYTEAFF
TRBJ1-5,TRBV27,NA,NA,TGTGCCAGCAGTTTAACCCCAGGGGCGGAACAGCCCCAGCATTTT,CASSLTPGAEQPQHF
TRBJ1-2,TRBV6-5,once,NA,TGTGCCAGCAGTTCGCCAGGACGGAACTATGGCTACACCTTC,CASSSPGRNYGYTF
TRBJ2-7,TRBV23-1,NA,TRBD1,TGCGCCAGCAGTCAATCGGCGTTGCCAGGGGGCTATCCCTACGAGCAGTACTTC,CASSQSALPGGYPYEQYF
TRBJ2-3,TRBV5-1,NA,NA,TGCGCCAGCAGCCCGGCAGGGGGGTATACGCAGTATTTT,CASSPAGGYTQYF
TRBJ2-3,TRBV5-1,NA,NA,TGCGCCAGCAGCAACCCCGAGAGGGGGGATACGCAGTATTTT,CASSNPERGDTQYF
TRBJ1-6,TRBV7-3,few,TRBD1,TGTGCCAGCAGCTTAAGAGGACAGGGCGCACCCCTCCACTTT,CASSLRGQGAPLHF
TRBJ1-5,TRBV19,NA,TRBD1,TGTGCCAGTAGTACACAGGGGGCCCAGCCCCAGCATTTT,CASSTQGAQPQHF
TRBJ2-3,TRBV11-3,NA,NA,TGTGCCAGCAGCTCACGTAGTTTTGGTAGTACGCAGTATTTT,CASSSRSFGSTQYF
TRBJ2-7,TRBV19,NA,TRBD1,TGTGCCAGTACCCCAGGGACAGGGGTGCTATACGAGCAGTACTTC,CASTPGTGVLYEQYF
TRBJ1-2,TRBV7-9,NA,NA,TGTGCCAGCAGCTTAGTACAGAACTATGGCTACACCTTC,CASSLVQNYGYTF
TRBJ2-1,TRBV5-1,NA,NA,TGCGCCAGCAGCTCCAGGGGTGACACCTACAATGAGCAGTTCTTC,CASSSRGDTYNEQFF
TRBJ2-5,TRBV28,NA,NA,TGTGCCAGCAGTTGGGAAGAGACCCAGTACTTC,CASSWEETQYF
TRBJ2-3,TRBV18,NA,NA,TGTGCCAGCTCACCAGTGTACAGGACCTCCACAGATACGCAGTATTTT,CASSPVYRTSTDTQYF
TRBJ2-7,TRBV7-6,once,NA,TGTGCCAGCGCTGAAATGGCAGGGGCCTTGCAGTACTTC,CASAEMAGALQYF
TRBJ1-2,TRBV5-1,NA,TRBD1,TGCGCCAGCAGTATGACAGGGGAAGGCGGCTACACCTTC,CASSMTGEGGYTF